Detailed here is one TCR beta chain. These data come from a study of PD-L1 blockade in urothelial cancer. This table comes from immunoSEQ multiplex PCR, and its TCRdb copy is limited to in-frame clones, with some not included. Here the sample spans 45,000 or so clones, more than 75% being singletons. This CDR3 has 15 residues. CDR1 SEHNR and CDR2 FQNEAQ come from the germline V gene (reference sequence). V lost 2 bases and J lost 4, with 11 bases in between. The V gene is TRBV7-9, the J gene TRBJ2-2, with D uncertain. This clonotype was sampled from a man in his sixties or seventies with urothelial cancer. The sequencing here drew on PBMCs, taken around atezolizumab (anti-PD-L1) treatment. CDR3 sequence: CASSLLEVSTGELFF. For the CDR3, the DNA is TGTGCCAGCAGCTTACTCGAGGTCTCCACCGGGGAGCTGTTTTTT.